The entry below gives a single T cell receptor beta chain sequence along with its context. The entry originates in a study of T cell repertoires in cytomegalovirus infection. From the reads, TCRdb called clonotypes with MiXCR, one entry per CDR3 protein. The sample has roughly 600,000 distinct CDR3 sequences; less than 25% are singletons. CDR3 length: 13 residues. Germline-derived CDR1 and CDR2 are SNHLY and FYNNEI. V lost 8 bases and J 9 bases, leaving 17 bases between the germline ends. Material for sequencing was CD8+ T cells from PBMCs. The chain recombines TRBV2 with TRBJ2-1, with a weak D call TRBD1 (6 bases). This clonotype originated in a human donor in good health (CMV status not recorded). Some clones in this sample may be carry-over from other donors' samples. The CDR3 DNA reads as TGTGCCAGCCCCCGCGGACAGCAAGTTGAGCAGTTCTTC. Amino acid sequence: CASPRGQQVEQFF.